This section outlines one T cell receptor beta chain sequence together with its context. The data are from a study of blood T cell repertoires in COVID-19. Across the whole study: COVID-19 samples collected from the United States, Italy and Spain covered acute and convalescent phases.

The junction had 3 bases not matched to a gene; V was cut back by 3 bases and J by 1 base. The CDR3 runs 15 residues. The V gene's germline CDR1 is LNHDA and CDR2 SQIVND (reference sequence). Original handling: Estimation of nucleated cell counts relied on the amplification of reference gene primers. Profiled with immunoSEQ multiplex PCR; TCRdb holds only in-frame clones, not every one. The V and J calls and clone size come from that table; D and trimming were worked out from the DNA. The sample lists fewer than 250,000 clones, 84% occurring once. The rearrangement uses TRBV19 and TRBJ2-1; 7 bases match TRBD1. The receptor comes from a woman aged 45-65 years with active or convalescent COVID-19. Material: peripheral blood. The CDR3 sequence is CASSIGTASYNEQFF. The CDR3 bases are TGTGCCAGTAGTATTGGGACAGCGTCCTACAATGAGCAGTTCTTC.